A single T cell receptor (beta chain) is shown here with its context. This entry belongs to a study of blood T cells in healthy people across ages. Combining a sample-barcoded 5' primer with a J-beta primer mix, a second PCR ran for roughly 6 to 12 cycles. One entry per CDR3 protein, called by TCRdb with MiXCR from the 5' RACE reads. This repertoire shows 1.5 million or so distinct CDR3 sequences, roughly 40% found once; its top ten account for roughly 7.9%. Per germline, CDR1 SEHNR and CDR2 FQNEAQ (reference sequence). The CDR3 has 13 residues. V was cut by 1 base and J by 11 bases, with 14 bases left in between.

The origin of this receptor is a woman aged 18 to 35 in good health. This chain connects TRBV7-9 to TRBJ2-5; D is possibly TRBD1 (5 bases). Sequencing input: blood. CDR3 in DNA: TGTGCCAGCAGCTTAGACAGGAATACGAAGCAGTACTTC. Amino acid sequence: CASSLDRNTKQYF.